The 23 T cell receptor beta chains below were found in one sample sequenced in a study of regulatory T cells in long-lasting Graves disease. The time point is: newly diagnosed GD, antithyroid drugs for less than 3 months. The TCR library used RNA extracted from PBMCs. iRepertoire HTBI primers and Arm-PCR of CDR3 regions built TCR beta libraries. TCRdb itself ran the multiplex PCR reads through MiXCR, one entry per CDR3 protein. The sample carries just over 600,000 distinct CDR3 sequences, 16% recorded once. This same sample was also part of a study on T cells in Graves' hyperthyroidism and ophthalmopathy.

The source was peripheral blood mononuclear cells (PBMCs), collected at new diagnosis, from a patient treated with antithyroid drugs. These receptors originate from a woman aged 25 to 39 with Graves disease.

In its sample, this clonotype was seen many times. The chain joins TRBV28 to TRBJ2-2; D might be TRBD1 (5 bases). V was trimmed by 7 bases and J by 1 base, leaving 10 bases between them. CDR1 is MDHEN, CDR2 SYDVKM, per germline. This CDR3 contains 14 residues. CDR3 nucleotide sequence: TGTGCCAGCAAATTGACAGAGAACACCGGGGAGCTGTTTTTT. Encoded protein: CASKLTENTGELFF. The full variable domain, completed using reference TRBV28 and TRBJ2-2, is DVKVTQSSRYLVKRTGEKVFLECVQDMDHENMFWYRQDPGLGLRLIYFSYDVKMKEKGDIPEGYSVSREKKERFSLILESASTNQTSMYLCASKLTENTGELFFGEGSRLTVL.

In its sample, this clonotype was seen many times. CDR3 DNA: TGTGCCATCAGTGACGAGGGCCAACCTAACTATGGCTACACCTTC. It is translated as CAISDEGQPNYGYTF. The chain recombines TRBV10-3 with TRBJ1-2; D unresolved. V was cut by 3 bases and J by 0 bases, with 11 bases left in between. Per germline, CDR1 ENHRY and CDR2 SYGVKD. The CDR3 extends over 15 amino acids.

This sequence joins TRBV7-2 and TRBJ2-5, with TRBD2 matching over 7 bases. Germline CDR1 and CDR2: SGHTA and FQGNSA. J was trimmed by 5 bases and V by 2 bases; bases with no gene match: 5. The CDR3 totals 14 residues. The CDR3 here is CASSLYGEGETQYF. The CDR3 DNA reads as TGTGCCAGCAGCTTATATGGGGAGGGGGAGACCCAGTACTTC.

This rearrangement joins TRBV5-1 to TRBJ2-7; either TRBD1 or TRBD2 may fit D (6 bases each). Germline CDR1 reads SGHRS; CDR2 reads YFSETQ. The CDR3 covers 14 residues. The ends were cut back, 0 bases at V and 6 bases at J, with 13 bases in the middle. The CDR3 DNA follows: TGCGCCAGCAGCTTGGAGGGGGGTGGCGGCGAGCAGTACTTC. Its translation is CASSLEGGGGEQYF. Together with reference TRBV5-1 and TRBJ2-7, the CDR3 gives the full variable domain: KAGVTQTPRYLIKTRGQQVTLSCSPISGHRSVSWYQQTPGQGLQFLFEYFSETQRNKGNFPGRFSGRQFSNSRSEMNVSTLELGDSALYLCASSLEGGGGEQYFGPGTRLTVT.

The rearrangement joins TRBV12-3 or TRBV12-4 to TRBJ2-7, with 9 bases aligning to TRBD1. V gave up 3 bases and J gave up 2 bases; unmatched junction bases: 5. The length of the CDR3 is 15 residues. For the CDR3, the DNA is TGTGCCAGCAGTTTCGGGGGACAGGGAACCTACGAGCAGTACTTC. Amino acids: CASSFGGQGTYEQYF.

The chain is built from TRBV24-1 and TRBJ1-5, with TRBD1 matching over 7 bases. Losses at the gene ends were 4 bases for V and 6 bases for J; bases not matched to a gene: 11. This CDR3 comprises 16 residues. The germline V gene encodes CDR1 KGHDR and CDR2 SFDVKD. The CDR3 reads CATSDPTTGAGQPQHF. CDR3 bases: TGTGCCACCAGTGACCCCACAACAGGGGCCGGTCAGCCCCAGCATTTT.

This clonotype appeared many times. J is TRBJ2-7 and V is TRBV10-3; D is uncertain. The ends were cut back, 3 bases at V and 4 bases at J, with 10 bases in the middle. Germline lookup yields CDR1 ENHRY and CDR2 SYGVKD. The CDR3 spans 13 residues. The CDR3 spells CAISEATGYEQYF. In nucleotides, the CDR3 is TGTGCCATCAGTGAAGCCACTGGGTACGAGCAGTACTTC.

CDR3 DNA sequence: TGTGCCATCAGTGTTCTAGCGGGAGGAGGTGAGCAGTTCTTC. Protein product: CAISVLAGGGEQFF. The chain is built from TRBV10-3 and TRBJ2-1; 11 nucleotides agree with TRBD2. The V gene's germline CDR1 is ENHRY and CDR2 SYGVKD. This CDR3 region has 14 residues. V was pared by 4 bases and J by 9 bases, with 5 bases of the junction left unmatched.

This clonotype was observed a handful of times. The gene calls are TRBV6-1 and TRBJ2-3; the match to TRBD2 covers 8 bases. Looked up from germline, CDR1 is MNHNS and CDR2 is SASEGT. J gave up 11 bases and V 5 bases, and 12 bases lay outside the gene matches. The length of the CDR3 is 14 residues. The CDR3 loop reads CASSTREGPRRQYF. In nucleotides, the CDR3 is TGTGCCAGCAGTACACGGGAGGGCCCTCGAAGGCAGTATTTT.

The chain couples TRBV27 to TRBJ2-6; D gene uncertain. The V end lost 3 bases, the J end lost 2 bases, and 8 bases lay between the germline ends. The CDR3 spans 15 residues. CDR1 MNHEY and CDR2 SMNVEV come from the germline V gene (reference sequence). CDR3 sequence (DNA): TGTGCCAGCAGTTTTATACAGACTGGGGCCAACGTCCTGACTTTC. It specifies CASSFIQTGANVLTF.

This clonotype was seen ten or more times. The CDR3 is CASSLTQGWNTEAFF. CDR3 DNA: TGCGCCAGCAGCTTGACACAGGGTTGGAACACTGAAGCTTTCTTT. The chain employs TRBV5-1 and TRBJ1-1, with D possibly matching TRBD1 (6 bases). Trimming pared 1 base from V and 1 base from J, leaving 11 bases between. There are 15 residues in the CDR3. Germline CDR1 and CDR2: SGHRS and YFSETQ.

This clonotype was counted at least ten times. This chain links TRBV7-2 with TRBJ2-7; the D is unclear. The germline V gene has CDR1 SGHTA and CDR2 FQGNSA. CDR3 length: 13 amino acids. Trimming took 6 bases from V and 7 from J, leaving 16 bases between them. The chain's CDR3 is CASRERFLEEQYF. The CDR3 DNA reads as TGTGCCAGCAGGGAACGGTTTTTGGAAGAGCAGTACTTC.

This chain connects TRBV7-9 to TRBJ1-2; perhaps TRBD1 as D (6 bases). Germline V gene data show CDR1 as SEHNR and CDR2 as FQNEAQ (reference sequence). This CDR3 has 13 amino acids. The V gene lost 0 bases and the J gene lost 7 bases, with 9 bases spanning the gap. The CDR3 bases are TGTGCCAGCAGCTTAGCGGCAGGGGCTGGCTACACCTTC. Protein: CASSLAAGAGYTF. Full variable domain (outside the CDR3, taken from reference TRBV7-9 and TRBJ1-2): DTGVSQNPRHKITKRGQNVTFRCDPISEHNRLYWYRQTLGQGPEFLTYFQNEAQLEKSRLLSDRFSAERPKGSFSTLEIQRTEQGDSAMYLCASSLAAGAGYTFGSGTRLTVV.

In its sample, this clonotype was seen many times. V usage is TRBV7-3 and J usage is TRBJ1-1; tentatively, D is TRBD1 (5 bases). Germline CDR1 reads SGHTA; CDR2 reads FQGTGA. Trimming took 5 bases from V and 8 from J, leaving 18 bases between them. The CDR3 contains 14 residues. CDR3 in amino acids: CASSPTAGQLEAFF. The CDR3 DNA reads TGTGCCAGCAGCCCCACGGCTGGACAACTGGAAGCTTTCTTT.

This clonotype was recorded many times. J is TRBJ1-2 and V is TRBV2; no reliable D call. Looked up from germline, CDR1 is SNHLY and CDR2 is FYNNEI. Trimming took off 11 bases at V and 7 bases at J, with 11 bases between the two ends. The CDR3 spans 10 residues. CDR3 DNA sequence: TGTGCCCCTGGGAAAGTTGGCTACACCTTC. This translates into CAPGKVGYTF. Based on the CDR3 plus reference TRBV2 and TRBJ1-2, the full variable domain is EPEVTQTPSHQVTQMGQEVILRCVPISNHLYFYWYRQILGQKVEFLVSFYNNEISEKSEIFDDQFSVERPDGSNFTLKIRSTKLEDSAMYFCAPGKVGYTFGSGTRLTVV.

This clonotype was counted many times. The chain uses TRBV11-2 and TRBJ1-1, with D tentatively TRBD1 (5 bases). The CDR3 extends over 14 amino acids. Trimming cost V 8 bases and J 6 bases, with 19 bases left between them. Germline assignment: CDR1 SGHAT and CDR2 FQNNGV. The CDR3 bases are TGTGCCAGCTGCCGCGCAGGAGGGACGGCTGAAGCTTTCTTT. Residues: CASCRAGGTAEAFF.

This clonotype was counted a few times. The J gene is TRBJ2-4, the V gene TRBV6-1; the D gene is possibly TRBD1 (6 bases). There are 16 residues in the CDR3. From germline, CDR1 is MNHNS and CDR2 SASEGT. V gave up 6 bases and J gave up 8 bases, with 23 bases separating them. The CDR3 loop reads CASRTAVVGRGDIQYF. CDR3 in DNA: TGTGCCAGCAGGACCGCCGTCGTCGGCAGGGGTGACATTCAGTACTTC.

This chain links TRBV18 with TRBJ2-5, with a weak D call TRBD2 (5 bases). Germline values: CDR1 KGHSH, CDR2 LQKENI. V shed 0 bases and J shed 1 base, with 15 bases lying between them. This CDR3 has 17 residues. The CDR3 sequence: CASSPPTSGGGQETQYF. The CDR3 DNA is TGTGCCAGCTCACCACCAACAAGCGGAGGAGGCCAAGAGACCCAGTACTTC.

This clonotype was observed a few times. The chain couples TRBV30 to TRBJ2-7; D might be TRBD1 or TRBD2, each matching 5 bases. This CDR3 comprises 13 residues. Germline assignment: CDR1 GTSNPN and CDR2 SVGIG (reference sequence). V dropped 4 bases and J dropped 2 bases, with 12 bases sitting between them. CDR3 amino acids: CAWNRDLAYEQYF. The CDR3 coding sequence is TGTGCCTGGAATAGGGACCTCGCCTACGAGCAGTACTTC.

A few counts support this clonotype. The chain joins TRBV20-1 to TRBJ2-5; possible D gene TRBD2, 7 bases. The CDR3 totals 14 residues. Germline V gene sequence: CDR1 DFQATT, CDR2 SNEGSKA (reference sequence). V was cut by 1 base and J by 5 bases, with 14 bases left in between. The CDR3: CSARALRGGETQYF. The CDR3 DNA is TGCAGTGCTAGAGCCCTCAGGGGAGGGGAGACCCAGTACTTC.

A few counts support this clonotype. The rearrangement joins TRBV7-9 to TRBJ2-7, with 7 positions matching TRBD1. The CDR3 consists of 13 residues. Germline assignment: CDR1 SEHNR and CDR2 FQNEAQ (reference sequence). V lost 6 bases, J lost 5 bases, and 7 bases stayed unmatched. The CDR3 loop is CASRQGLADEQYF. In DNA, the CDR3 is TGTGCCAGCAGACAGGGGCTCGCGGACGAGCAGTACTTC.

Comments on this clonotype: This may stem from a read error, because a much larger clone lies one nucleotide away. The rearrangement joins TRBV5-8 to TRBJ1-1, with D unresolved. V was pared by 4 bases and J by 4 bases, with 11 bases between. The CDR3 is made up of 13 amino acids. Germline CDR1 reads SGHTS; CDR2 reads YDEGEE. The CDR3 protein is CASSPHGPTEAFF. The CDR3 DNA is TGTGCCAGCAGCCCACACGGGCCCACTGAAGCTTTCTTT.

This clonotype was detected only a few times. The chain joins TRBV15 to TRBJ1-5, with TRBD1 as a possible D gene (5 bases). The germline gives CDR1 LNHNV, CDR2 YYDKDF (reference sequence). With 1 base removed from V and 7 bases from J, the gap between germline ends came to 17 bases. The CDR3 runs 16 residues. CDR3 sequence: CATSRGGQGRLQPQHF. As DNA, the CDR3 is TGTGCCACCAGCAGAGGTGGGCAGGGACGCTTGCAGCCCCAGCATTTT.